A selection of T cell receptor beta chains follows, all from one sample in a study of read filtering for tumor transcriptome and immune sequencing. TCRdb called the reads again in MiXCR, with one record for every CDR3 protein. The sample comprises approximately 41,000 distinct CDR3 sequences, roughly 13% of which are singletons, and roughly 31% rests with the top ten. Material for sequencing was a population of CD138-negative cells sorted from bone marrow. The source of these receptors is a donor aged 40 or older with multiple myeloma. The conserved cysteine and the conserved F or W are not part of the CDR3 here. Each record gives: V gene, J gene, D gene, clone size, CDR3 length, CDR3 protein. D genes are given only for firm matches. Where a row states a size, it is once, few, many or the class of an expanded clone; other rows omit it.

TRBV7-9,TRBJ2-2,NA,many,11,ASSPSGTGELF
TRBV20-1,TRBJ2-5,TRBD2,many,16,SARDRLAISGRVETQY
TRBV7-9,TRBJ1-4,NA,many,10,ASSLTGEKLF
TRBV20-1,TRBJ2-1,TRBD2,many,14,SASTGLAGGSNEQF
TRBV4-3,TRBJ2-7,NA,many,12,ASSRGRFEYEQY
TRBV14,TRBJ2-1,NA,many,13,ASSQATGVFNEQF
TRBV29-1,TRBJ2-7,NA,many,9,SVRTEYEQY
TRBV7-3,TRBJ2-6,TRBD2,many,17,ASSLTLREGLSGANVLT
TRBV4-1,TRBJ2-3,TRBD2,few,16,ASSQDELLAPSTDTQY
TRBV29-1,TRBJ2-2,NA,many,8,SGWNGELF
TRBV7-8,TRBJ2-3,NA,NA,12,ASSLAQRSDTQY
TRBV9,TRBJ2-1,TRBD2,many,12,ASSPGGVFVEQF
TRBV27,TRBJ2-2,NA,NA,13,ASTEEQTNTGELF
TRBV25-1,TRBJ2-5,TRBD1,many,13,ASSEWTGFGETQY
TRBV19,TRBJ2-2,TRBD1,many,14,ASSAGQGAATGELF
TRBV7-9,TRBJ1-5,NA,few,13,ASSKDTGSNQPQH
TRBV24-1,TRBJ2-1,TRBD1,many,15,ATSDWVTGSSYNEQF
TRBV27,TRBJ2-6,TRBD1,few,14,ASSDRGLSGANVLT
TRBV11-2,TRBJ2-1,NA,many,10,ASSQDSLEQF
TRBV6-2/TRBV6-3,TRBJ2-1,NA,NA,14,ASNSRGRSRGYEQF
TRBV7-9,TRBJ2-1,NA,NA,12,ASSSIWGSVEQL
TRBV5-1,TRBJ1-1,TRBD1,many,12,ASSLEGGSTEAF
TRBV7-8,TRBJ1-3,NA,many,13,ASSPGGGSGNTIY
TRBV12-3/TRBV12-4,TRBJ2-5,TRBD2,many,12,ASSFSGPQETQY
TRBV9,TRBJ2-1,NA,many,13,ASSVGKGSYNEQF
TRBV5-6,TRBJ2-1,TRBD2,many,14,ASSSLAGVAYNEQF
TRBV28,TRBJ2-7,TRBD1,many,12,ASSLTSTGAEQY
TRBV6-6,TRBJ1-3,TRBD1,few,14,ASTLPGTGSGNTIY
TRBV18,TRBJ2-3,NA,many,12,ASSPARSTDTQY